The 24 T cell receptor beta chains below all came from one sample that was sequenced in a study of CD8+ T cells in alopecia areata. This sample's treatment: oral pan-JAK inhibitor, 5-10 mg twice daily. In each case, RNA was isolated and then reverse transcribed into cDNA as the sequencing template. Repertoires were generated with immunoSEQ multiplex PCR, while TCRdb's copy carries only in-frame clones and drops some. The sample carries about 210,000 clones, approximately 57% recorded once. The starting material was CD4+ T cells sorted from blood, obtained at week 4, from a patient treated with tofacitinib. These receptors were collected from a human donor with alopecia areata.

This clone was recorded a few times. CDR3 loop: CAWRGQPNEKLFF. The CDR3 coding sequence is TGTGCCTGGAGGGGACAGCCTAATGAAAAACTGTTTTTT. The rearrangement joins TRBV30 to TRBJ1-4; 7 nucleotides align to TRBD1. The CDR3 is made up of 13 amino acids. CDR1 is GTSNPN and CDR2 is SVGIG in the germline V gene (reference sequence). Trimming removed 3 bases from V and 3 bases from J; junction bases left unmatched: 1.

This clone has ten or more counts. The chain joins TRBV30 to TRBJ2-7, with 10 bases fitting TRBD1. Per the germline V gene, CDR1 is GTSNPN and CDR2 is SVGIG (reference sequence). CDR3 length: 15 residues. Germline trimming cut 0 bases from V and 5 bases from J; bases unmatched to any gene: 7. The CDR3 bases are TGTGCCTGGAGTGTACATTGGGACAGGGGTCACGAGCAGTACTTC. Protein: CAWSVHWDRGHEQYF.

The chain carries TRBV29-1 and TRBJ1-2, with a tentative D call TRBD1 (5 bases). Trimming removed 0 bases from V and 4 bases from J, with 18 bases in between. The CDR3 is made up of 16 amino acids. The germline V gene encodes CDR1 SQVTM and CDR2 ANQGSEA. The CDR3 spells CSVEEGMAGPTYGYTF. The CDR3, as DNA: TGCAGCGTTGAAGAGGGTATGGCAGGGCCTACCTATGGCTACACCTTC.

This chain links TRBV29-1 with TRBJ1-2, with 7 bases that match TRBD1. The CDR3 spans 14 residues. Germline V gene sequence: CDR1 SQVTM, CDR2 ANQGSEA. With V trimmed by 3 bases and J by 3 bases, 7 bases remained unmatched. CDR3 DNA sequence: TGCAGCGTTGATTCCCGGGACAGCGACTATGGCTACACCTTC. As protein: CSVDSRDSDYGYTF.

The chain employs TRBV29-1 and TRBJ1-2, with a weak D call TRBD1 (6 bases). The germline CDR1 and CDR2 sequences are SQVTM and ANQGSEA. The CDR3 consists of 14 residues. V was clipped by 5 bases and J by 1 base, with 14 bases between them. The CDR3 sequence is CSVRSAGVNYGYTF. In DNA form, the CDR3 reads TGCAGCGTTCGATCGGCAGGGGTTAACTATGGCTACACCTTC.

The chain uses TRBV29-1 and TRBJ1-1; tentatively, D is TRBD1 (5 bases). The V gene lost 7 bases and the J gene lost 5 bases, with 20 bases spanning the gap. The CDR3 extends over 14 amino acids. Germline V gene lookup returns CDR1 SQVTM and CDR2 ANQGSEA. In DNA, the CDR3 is TGCAGCGGCGGGGACTCCCCAACGGGGACTGAAGCTTTCTTT. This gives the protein CSGGDSPTGTEAFF.

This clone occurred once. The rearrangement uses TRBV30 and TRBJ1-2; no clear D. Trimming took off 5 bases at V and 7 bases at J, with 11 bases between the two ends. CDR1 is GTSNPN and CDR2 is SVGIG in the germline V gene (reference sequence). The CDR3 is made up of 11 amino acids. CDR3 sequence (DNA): TGTGCCTGGTATTTTTCGAGTGGCTACACCTTC. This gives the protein CAWYFSSGYTF.

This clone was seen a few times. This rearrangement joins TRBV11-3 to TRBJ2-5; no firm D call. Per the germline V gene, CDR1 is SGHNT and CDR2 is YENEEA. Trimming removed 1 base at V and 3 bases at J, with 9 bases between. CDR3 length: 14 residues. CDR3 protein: CASSLGTAKETQYF. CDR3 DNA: TGTGCCAGCAGCTTAGGTACAGCGAAAGAGACCCAGTACTTC.

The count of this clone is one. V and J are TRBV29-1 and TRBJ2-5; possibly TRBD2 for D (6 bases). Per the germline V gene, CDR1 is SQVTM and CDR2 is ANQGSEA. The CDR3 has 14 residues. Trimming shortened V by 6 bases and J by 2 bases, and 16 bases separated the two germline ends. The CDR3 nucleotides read TGCAGCGTGGGGGGTGGACTCGGTCAAGAGACCCAGTACTTC. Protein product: CSVGGGLGQETQYF. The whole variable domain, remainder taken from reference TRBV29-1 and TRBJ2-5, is SAVISQKPSRDICQRGTSLTIQCQVDSQVTMMFWYRQQPGQSLTLIATANQGSEATYESGFVIDKFPISRPNLTFSTLTVSNMSPEDSSIYLCSVGGGLGQETQYFGPGTRLLVL.

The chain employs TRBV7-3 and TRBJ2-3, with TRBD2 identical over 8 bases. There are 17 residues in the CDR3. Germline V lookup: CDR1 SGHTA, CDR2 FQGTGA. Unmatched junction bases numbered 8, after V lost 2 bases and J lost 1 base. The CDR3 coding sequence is TGTGCCAGCAGCTTATGGGTAAAAGCGGGGGGCACAGATACGCAGTATTTT. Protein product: CASSLWVKAGGTDTQYF.

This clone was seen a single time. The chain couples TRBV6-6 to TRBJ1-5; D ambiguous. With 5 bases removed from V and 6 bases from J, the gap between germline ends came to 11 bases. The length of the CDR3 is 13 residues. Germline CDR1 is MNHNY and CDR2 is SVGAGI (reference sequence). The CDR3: CASSGPTAQPQHF. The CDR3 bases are TGTGCCAGCAGTGGACCCACGGCTCAGCCCCAGCATTTT.

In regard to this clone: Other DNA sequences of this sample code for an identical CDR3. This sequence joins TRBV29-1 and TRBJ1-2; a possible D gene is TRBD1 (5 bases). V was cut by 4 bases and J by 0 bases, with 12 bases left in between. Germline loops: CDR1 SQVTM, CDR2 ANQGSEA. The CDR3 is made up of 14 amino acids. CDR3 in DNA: TGCAGCGTTGGCCCATTAGGGGCTAACTATGGCTACACCTTC. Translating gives CSVGPLGANYGYTF.

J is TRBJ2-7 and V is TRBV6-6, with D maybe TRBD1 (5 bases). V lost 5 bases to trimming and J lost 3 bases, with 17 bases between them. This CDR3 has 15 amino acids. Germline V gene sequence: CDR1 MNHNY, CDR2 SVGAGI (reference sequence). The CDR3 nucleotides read TGTGCCAGCAGTGGACAAAGGACGAACCGCTACGAGCAGTACTTC. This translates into CASSGQRTNRYEQYF.

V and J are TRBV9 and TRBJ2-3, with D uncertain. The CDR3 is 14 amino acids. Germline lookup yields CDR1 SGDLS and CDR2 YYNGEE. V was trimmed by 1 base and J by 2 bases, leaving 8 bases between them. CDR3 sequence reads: CASSVTRNTDTQYF. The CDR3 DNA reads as TGTGCCAGCAGCGTAACTCGAAACACAGATACGCAGTATTTT.

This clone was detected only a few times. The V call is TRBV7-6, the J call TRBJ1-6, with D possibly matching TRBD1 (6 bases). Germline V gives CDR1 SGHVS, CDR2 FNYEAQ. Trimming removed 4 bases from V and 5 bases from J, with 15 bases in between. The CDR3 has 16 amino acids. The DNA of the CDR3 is TGTGCCAGCAGCTCTGGACAGACTACTGATAATTCACCCCTCCACTTT. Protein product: CASSSGQTTDNSPLHF.

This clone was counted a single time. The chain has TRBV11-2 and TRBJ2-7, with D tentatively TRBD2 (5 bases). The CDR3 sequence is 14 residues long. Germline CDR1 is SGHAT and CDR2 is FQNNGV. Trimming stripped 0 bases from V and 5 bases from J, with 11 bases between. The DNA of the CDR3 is TGTGCCAGCAGCTTAGATAACGGGGTAAACGAGCAGTACTTC. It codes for CASSLDNGVNEQYF.

CDR3 bases: TGTGCCAGCAGCCTCACCCCTCCTAGCACAGATACGCAGTATTTT. Its protein is CASSLTPPSTDTQYF. The chain uses TRBV5-8 and TRBJ2-3, with no clear D. This CDR3 region has 15 residues. Germline V lookup: CDR1 SGHTS, CDR2 YDEGEE. V gave up 4 bases and J gave up 0 bases, with 12 bases separating them. Full variable domain (rest looked up from reference TRBV5-8 and TRBJ2-3): EAGVTQSPTHLIKTRGQQATLRCSPISGHTSVYWYQQALGLGLQFLLWYDEGEERNRGNFPPRFSGRQFPNYSSELNVNALELEDSALYLCASSLTPPSTDTQYFGPGTRLTVL.

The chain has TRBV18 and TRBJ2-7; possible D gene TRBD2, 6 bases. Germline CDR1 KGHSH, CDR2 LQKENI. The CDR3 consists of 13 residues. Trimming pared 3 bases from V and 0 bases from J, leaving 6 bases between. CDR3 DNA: TGTGCCAGCTCACCGGGACTCTCCTACGAGCAGTACTTC. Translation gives CASSPGLSYEQYF.

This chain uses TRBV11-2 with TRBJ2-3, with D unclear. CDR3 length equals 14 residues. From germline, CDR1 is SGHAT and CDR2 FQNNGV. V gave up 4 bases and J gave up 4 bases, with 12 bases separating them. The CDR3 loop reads CASSSRTVADTQYF. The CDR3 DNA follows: TGTGCCAGCAGCTCCCGAACGGTGGCAGATACGCAGTATTTT.

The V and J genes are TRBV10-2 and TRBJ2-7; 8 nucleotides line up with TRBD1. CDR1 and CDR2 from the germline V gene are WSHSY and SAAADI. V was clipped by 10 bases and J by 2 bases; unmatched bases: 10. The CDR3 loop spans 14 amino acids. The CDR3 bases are TGCGCCACCAGAGGGACAGGAAATCCCTACGAGCAGTACTTC. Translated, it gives CATRGTGNPYEQYF.

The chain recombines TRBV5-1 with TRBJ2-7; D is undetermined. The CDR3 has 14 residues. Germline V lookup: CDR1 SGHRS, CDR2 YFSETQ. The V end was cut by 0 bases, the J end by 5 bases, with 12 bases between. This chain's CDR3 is CASSLAASGNEQYF. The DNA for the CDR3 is TGCGCCAGCAGCTTGGCCGCGTCCGGCAACGAGCAGTACTTC.

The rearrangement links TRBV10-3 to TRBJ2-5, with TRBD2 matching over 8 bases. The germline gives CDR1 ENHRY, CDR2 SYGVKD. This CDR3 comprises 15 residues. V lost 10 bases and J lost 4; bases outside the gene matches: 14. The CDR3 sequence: CATRGSGAMGETQYF. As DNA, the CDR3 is TGTGCCACCCGGGGTAGCGGGGCCATGGGAGAGACCCAGTACTTC.

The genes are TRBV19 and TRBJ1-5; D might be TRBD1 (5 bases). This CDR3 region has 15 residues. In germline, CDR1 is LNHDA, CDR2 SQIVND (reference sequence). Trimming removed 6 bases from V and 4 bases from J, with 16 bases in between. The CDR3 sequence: CASRQDGHLNQPQHF. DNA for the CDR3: TGTGCCAGTAGACAGGACGGGCACTTGAATCAGCCCCAGCATTTT.

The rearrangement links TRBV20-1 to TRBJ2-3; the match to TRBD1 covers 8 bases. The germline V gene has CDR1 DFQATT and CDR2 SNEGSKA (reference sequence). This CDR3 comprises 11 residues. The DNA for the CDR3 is TGCAGAGCGGACAGGGCGGATACGCAGTATTTT. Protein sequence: CRADRADTQYF.